This TCR beta chain came from a study of T cells in Graves' hyperthyroidism and ophthalmopathy. Study results and limitations: For ophthalmopathy, model prediction preceded onset by a median roughly 6.3 months. Most clonotypes that expanded in the thyroid above 0.001 also showed up in blood. In the analysis, a 13 V-J model separated ophthalmopathy from stable hyperthyroidism.

Amplification of TCR beta CDR3 regions used RNA as the template. The HTBI primer set served for first-round RT-PCR of the TCR CDR3. Each CDR3 protein gets one entry after TCRdb re-called the multiplex PCR reads with MiXCR. The sample holds fewer than 650,000 distinct CDR3 sequences; around 14% are singletons and the top ten take about 6.6%. This CDR3 has 17 amino acids. Ophthalmopathy patients all had a Clinical Activity Score of at least 3, a NOSPECS grade of at least 4 and disease under 3 months old. The sample holds many counts of this clonotype. As yet, its antigen is unknown. The sample taken for sequencing was blood. This TCR came from a woman under 30 with Graves' ophthalmopathy. This chain links TRBV3-2 with TRBJ2-3; the table's D call TRBD2 went unverified against the DNA. TRBV3-2 is described as a pseudogene. CDR3 sequence (DNA): TGTGCCAGCAGCCAAGAACCCAGCGGGCCCCGCACAGATACGCAGTATTTT. As protein: CASSQEPSGPRTDTQYF.